This entry lists 15 T cell receptor beta chains sequenced from one sample in a study of blood T cell repertoires in COVID-19 (dated by TCRdb to about 2020). To prepare the library, the immunoSEQ multiplex PCR assay was applied. TCRdb carries this immuneACCESS record with in-frame sequences only. Its versions omit some clonotypes, under half of them owing to an unresolved V gene in the studies checked, with the rest unexplained. This sample is represented by approximately 380,000 clones; roughly 90% of them were singletons. Jointly, the top ten make up around 0.86% of the sample. The material sequenced was PBMCs or T cells enriched from blood (not recorded which). All receptors derive from a middle-aged woman who had been exposed to COVID-19.

The V call is TRBV5-8, the J call TRBJ2-5; TRBD1 matches at 8 bases. This CDR3 spans 16 amino acids. Germline-derived CDR1 and CDR2 are SGHTS and YDEGEE. The ends lost 4 bases at V and 2 bases at J; junction bases unmatched: 10. The CDR3 region has the DNA TGTGCCAGCAGCCCAGGGGACAGGACAACGCAAGAGACCCAGTACTTC. Its translation: CASSPGDRTTQETQYF.

For this clone: Other DNA sequences within the sample encode an identical CDR3. The chain links TRBV27 to TRBJ1-6; no clear D. Per germline, CDR1 MNHEY and CDR2 SMNVEV (reference sequence). The CDR3 totals 14 residues. Deletions cut 2 bases from V and 3 bases from J, with 5 bases between. Here the CDR3 reads CASSLTGYNSPLHF. CDR3 nucleotides: TGTGCCAGCAGTTTAACCGGCTATAATTCACCCCTCCACTTT.

This chain connects TRBV18 to TRBJ1-1; possible D gene TRBD1, 5 bases. CDR1 and CDR2 from the germline V gene are KGHSH and LQKENI. The CDR3 sequence is 17 residues long. V shed 2 bases and J shed 0 bases, with 16 bases lying between them. CDR3 coding DNA: TGTGCCAGCTCACCAAGAGACAGATCACTGCTGAACACTGAAGCTTTCTTT. Amino acid sequence: CASSPRDRSLLNTEAFF.

This rearrangement joins TRBV7-9 to TRBJ1-2, with D possibly being TRBD1 (5 bases). V was pared by 7 bases and J by 6 bases, with 12 bases between. The CDR3 extends over 12 amino acids. Per the germline V gene, CDR1 is SEHNR and CDR2 is FQNEAQ (reference sequence). The CDR3 DNA is TGTGCCAGCATCAGGGTATTCAATGGCTACACCTTC. This gives the protein CASIRVFNGYTF. Using reference TRBV7-9 and TRBJ1-2 for the parts outside the CDR3, the full variable domain is DTGVSQNPRHKITKRGQNVTFRCDPISEHNRLYWYRQTLGQGPEFLTYFQNEAQLEKSRLLSDRFSAERPKGSFSTLEIQRTEQGDSAMYLCASIRVFNGYTFGSGTRLTVV.

The count of this clone is one. This sequence joins TRBV19 and TRBJ2-1; 8 bases are shared with TRBD2. V gave up 6 bases and J gave up 8 bases; unmatched junction bases: 9. The CDR3 length is 14 residues. CDR1 and CDR2 from the germline V gene are LNHDA and SQIVND (reference sequence). CDR3 loop: CASSDGGAWDEQFF. The CDR3 nucleotides read TGTGCCAGTAGCGACGGGGGGGCCTGGGATGAGCAGTTCTTC.

CDR3 bases: TGTGCCTGGAGTGTGTTCGGGGCGTTTCTCAGGGGGTTGGGCACTGAAGCTTTCTTT. This translates into CAWSVFGAFLRGLGTEAFF. V gene TRBV30 combines with J gene TRBJ1-1; 7 bases agree with TRBD1. Germline V gives CDR1 GTSNPN, CDR2 SVGIG (reference sequence). With V trimmed by 0 bases and J by 4 bases, 20 bases remained unmatched. This CDR3 has 19 residues.

This chain uses TRBV27 with TRBJ1-6; TRBD1 is a possible D gene (6 bases). Germline lookup yields CDR1 MNHEY and CDR2 SMNVEV (reference sequence). V gave up 0 bases and J gave up 4 bases, with 13 bases separating them. The CDR3 runs to 17 residues. The CDR3 nucleotides are TGTGCCAGCAGTTTATCGGGGGGGGCGCGGTATAATTCACCCCTCCACTTT. Translating gives CASSLSGGARYNSPLHF.

The V gene is TRBV7-8, the J gene TRBJ1-1; the D is unclear. V dropped 4 bases and J dropped 0 bases, with 9 bases sitting between them. CDR1 and CDR2 from the germline V gene are SGHVS and FQNEAQ. This CDR3 is built from 14 residues. The CDR3 region has the DNA TGTGCCAGCAGCTCCGACCAGGTGAACACTGAAGCTTTCTTT. It is translated as CASSSDQVNTEAFF. Full variable domain (outside the CDR3, taken from reference TRBV7-8 and TRBJ1-1): GAGVSQSPRYKVAKRGQDVALRCDPISGHVSLFWYQQALGQGPEFLTYFQNEAQLDKSGLPSDRFFAERPEGSVSTLKIQRTQQEDSAVYLCASSSDQVNTEAFFGQGTRLTVV.

The chain combines TRBV19 with TRBJ2-1, with D possibly being TRBD1 (6 bases). Trimming cost V 7 bases and J 3 bases, with 13 bases left between them. Germline CDR1 reads LNHDA; CDR2 reads SQIVND (reference sequence). The CDR3 totals 14 residues. The CDR3 DNA sequence: TGTGCCAGTAAGGGGCAGGGGCGCTACAATGAGCAGTTCTTC. Its translation: CASKGQGRYNEQFF.

The V gene is TRBV30, the J gene TRBJ1-2; 8 positions agree with TRBD1. Germline V gene sequence: CDR1 GTSNPN, CDR2 SVGIG (reference sequence). V lost 5 bases and J lost 3; bases outside the gene matches: 2. The CDR3 is made up of 12 amino acids. CDR3 sequence: CAWGQGYYGYTF. The CDR3 DNA is TGTGCCTGGGGACAGGGTTACTATGGCTACACCTTC.

V usage is TRBV5-1 and J usage is TRBJ2-5, with 7 bases lining up with TRBD2. Germline values: CDR1 SGHRS, CDR2 YFSETQ. V lost 2 bases to trimming and J lost 2 bases; unmatched junction nucleotides: 6. The CDR3 loop spans 15 amino acids. The CDR3 loop is CASSFQRGVQETQYF. CDR3 bases: TGCGCCAGCAGCTTCCAGCGGGGAGTTCAAGAGACCCAGTACTTC.

The rearrangement joins TRBV2 to TRBJ1-2, with TRBD1 identical over 9 bases. From germline, CDR1 is SNHLY and CDR2 FYNNEI. Losses at the gene ends were 6 bases for V and 7 bases for J; bases not matched to a gene: 18. The CDR3 sequence is 17 residues long. The CDR3: CASSERVPGQGRSGYTF. CDR3 bases: TGTGCCAGCAGCGAACGTGTACCGGGACAGGGAAGGTCTGGCTACACCTTC.

This chain connects TRBV11-2 to TRBJ2-4, with D maybe TRBD2 (5 bases). The CDR3 totals 19 residues. Trimming left V 2 bases short and J 1 base short, with 21 bases between. The germline V gene encodes CDR1 SGHAT and CDR2 FQNNGV. The chain's CDR3 is CASSLLRADIARAKNIQYF. The CDR3 region has the DNA TGTGCCAGCAGCTTACTCCGGGCCGACATAGCGAGGGCCAAAAACATTCAGTACTTC.

This CDR3 is CASSTGGRELHEQYF. In DNA, the CDR3 is TGTGCCAGCAGTACCGGCGGGAGGGAACTCCACGAGCAGTACTTC. The J gene is TRBJ2-7, the V gene TRBV6-2 or TRBV6-3; 9 nucleotides agree with TRBD2. The CDR3 contains 15 residues. V was clipped by 5 bases and J by 5 bases; unmatched bases: 10. Germline V CDR1 and CDR2: MNHEY, SVGEGT.

The chain combines TRBV2 with TRBJ2-3; tentative D call: TRBD1 (6 bases). Trimming cost V 7 bases and J 0 bases, with 8 bases left between them. CDR1 and CDR2 (germline): SNHLY, FYNNEI. This CDR3 has 13 residues. This chain's CDR3 is CASTGDSTDTQYF. The DNA for the CDR3 is TGTGCCAGCACAGGGGATAGCACAGATACGCAGTATTTT. Full variable domain (missing parts from reference TRBV2 and TRBJ2-3): EPEVTQTPSHQVTQMGQEVILRCVPISNHLYFYWYRQILGQKVEFLVSFYNNEISEKSEIFDDQFSVERPDGSNFTLKIRSTKLEDSAMYFCASTGDSTDTQYFGPGTRLTVL.